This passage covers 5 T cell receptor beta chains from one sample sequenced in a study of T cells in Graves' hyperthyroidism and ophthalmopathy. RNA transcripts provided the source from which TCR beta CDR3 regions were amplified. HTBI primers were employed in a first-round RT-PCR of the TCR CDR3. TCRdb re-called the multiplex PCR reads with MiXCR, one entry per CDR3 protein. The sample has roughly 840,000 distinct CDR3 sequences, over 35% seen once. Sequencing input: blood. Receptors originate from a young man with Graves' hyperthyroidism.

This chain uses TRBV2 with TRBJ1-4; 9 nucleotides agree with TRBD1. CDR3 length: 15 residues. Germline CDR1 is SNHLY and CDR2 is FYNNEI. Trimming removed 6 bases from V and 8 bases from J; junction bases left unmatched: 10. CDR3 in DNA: TGTGCCAGCAGCGACACGGGACAGGGTGAGGAAAAACTGTTTTTT. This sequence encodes CASSDTGQGEEKLFF.

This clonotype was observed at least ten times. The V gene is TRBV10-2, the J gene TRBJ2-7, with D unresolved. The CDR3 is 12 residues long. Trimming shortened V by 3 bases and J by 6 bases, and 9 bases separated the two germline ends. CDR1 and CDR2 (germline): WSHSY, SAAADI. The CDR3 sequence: CASSDPKGEQYF. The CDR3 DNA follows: TGCGCCAGCAGTGACCCCAAAGGCGAGCAGTACTTC.

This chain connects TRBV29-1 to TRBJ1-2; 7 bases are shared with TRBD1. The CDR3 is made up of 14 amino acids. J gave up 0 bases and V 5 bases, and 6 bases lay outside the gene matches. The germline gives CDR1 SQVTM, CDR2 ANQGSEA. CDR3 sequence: CSVPGQETNYGYTF. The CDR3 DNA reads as TGCAGCGTTCCTGGACAGGAGACTAACTATGGCTACACCTTC. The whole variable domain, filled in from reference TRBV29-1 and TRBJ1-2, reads SAVISQKPSRDICQRGTSLTIQCQVDSQVTMMFWYRQQPGQSLTLIATANQGSEATYESGFVIDKFPISRPNLTFSTLTVSNMSPEDSSIYLCSVPGQETNYGYTFGSGTRLTVV.

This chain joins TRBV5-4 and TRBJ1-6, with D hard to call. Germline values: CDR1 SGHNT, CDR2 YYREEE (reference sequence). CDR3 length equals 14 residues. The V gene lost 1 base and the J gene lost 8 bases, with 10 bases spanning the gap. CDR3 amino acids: CASSLIGDDSPLHF. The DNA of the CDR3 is TGTGCCAGCAGCTTGATCGGGGATGATTCACCCCTCCACTTT.

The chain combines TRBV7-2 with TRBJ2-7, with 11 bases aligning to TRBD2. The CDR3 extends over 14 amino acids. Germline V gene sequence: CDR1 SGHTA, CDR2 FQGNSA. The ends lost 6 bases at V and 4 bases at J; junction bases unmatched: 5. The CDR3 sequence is CASSNSGGAYEQYF. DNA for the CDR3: TGTGCCAGCAGTAATAGCGGGGGGGCATACGAGCAGTACTTC.